The 12 T cell receptor beta chains below come from one sample, sequenced in a study of blood T cell repertoires in COVID-19. Sequencing used immunoSEQ multiplex PCR; TCRdb keeps in-frame clones, though not all of them. This table has approximately 250,000 clones, about nine tenths appearing once. Material for sequencing was peripheral blood. Receptors were obtained from a man younger than 40 with COVID-19, enrolled during active disease.

The CDR3 sequence is CAISAGQGTYEQYF. Written as DNA, the CDR3 is TGTGCCATCAGTGCGGGACAGGGGACCTACGAGCAGTACTTC. The chain carries TRBV10-3 and TRBJ2-7, with 10 bases fitting TRBD1. The ends lost 4 bases at V and 2 bases at J; junction bases unmatched: 2. The length of the CDR3 is 14 residues. Per the germline V gene, CDR1 is ENHRY and CDR2 is SYGVKD.

CDR3 DNA sequence: TGTGCCAGCAGCCCCCCGATATTAACTAGAGCAGGTGAGCAGTACTTC. The encoded protein is CASSPPILTRAGEQYF. The V and J genes are TRBV21-1 and TRBJ2-7; the table's D call, TRBD2, has no DNA check behind it. TRBV21-1 is given as a pseudogene. The CDR3 has 16 residues.

This clone appeared once. The CDR3 loop is CASSYARLNTEAFF. The CDR3 DNA reads TGTGCCAGCAGTTACGCCAGGCTGAACACTGAAGCTTTCTTT. The chain is built from TRBV6-5 and TRBJ1-1; the D is unclear. Germline loops: CDR1 MNHEY, CDR2 SVGAGI. The CDR3 totals 14 residues. The V and J ends lost 2 bases and 0 bases respectively, with 7 bases between them.

CDR3 sequence (DNA): TGTGCCAGCAGTGAAGGATTAGCGGGGCAAGAGACCCAGTACTTC. This translates into CASSEGLAGQETQYF. This sequence joins TRBV6-1 and TRBJ2-5; 8 nucleotides line up with TRBD2. Trimming cost V 1 base and J 2 bases; bases outside gene matches: 3. The CDR3 is 15 amino acids. The V gene's germline CDR1 is MNHNS and CDR2 SASEGT.

In its sample, this clone was seen once. V usage is TRBV27 and J usage is TRBJ2-3, with D maybe TRBD2 (5 bases). Trimming removed 6 bases at V and 1 base at J, with 11 bases between. Per the germline V gene, CDR1 is MNHEY and CDR2 is SMNVEV (reference sequence). The CDR3 is made up of 14 amino acids. CDR3 protein: CASSLPGGTDTQYF. The CDR3 DNA is TGTGCCAGCAGCCTACCCGGGGGCACAGATACGCAGTATTTT.

The chain combines TRBV11-2 with TRBJ1-3; 9 bases are shared with TRBD1. The CDR3 contains 15 residues. Germline loops: CDR1 SGHAT, CDR2 FQNNGV. Trimming removed 5 bases from V and 2 bases from J; junction bases left unmatched: 4. The CDR3 sequence is CASSPWDRAGNTIYF. The CDR3 DNA reads TGTGCCAGCAGCCCATGGGACAGGGCTGGAAACACCATATATTTT.

The rearrangement uses TRBV7-3 and TRBJ2-1; TRBD2 agrees at 8 bases. J lost 7 bases, V lost 5 bases, and 13 bases had no gene match. Germline CDR1 and CDR2: SGHTA and FQGTGA. CDR3 length: 16 amino acids. This CDR3 reads CASSPEAGGAANEQFF. The CDR3 bases are TGTGCCAGCAGCCCTGAGGCCGGGGGGGCCGCAAATGAGCAGTTCTTC.

CDR3 protein: CATDATGGPTEAFF. The CDR3 coding sequence is TGTGCCACCGACGCAACAGGGGGCCCCACTGAAGCTTTCTTT. This chain joins TRBV10-3 and TRBJ1-1, with TRBD1 identical over 9 bases. The CDR3 loop spans 14 amino acids. Germline lookup yields CDR1 ENHRY and CDR2 SYGVKD. The V segment lost 10 bases and the J segment 4 bases; nucleotides outside the gene matches: 10.

The chain recombines TRBV3-1 (or the pseudogene TRBV3-2) with TRBJ1-1; D is uncertain. The CDR3 loop spans 12 amino acids. V was clipped by 5 bases and J by 3 bases, with 7 bases between them. Germline CDR1 LGHDT, CDR2 YNNKEL (reference sequence). This CDR3 is CASSAYDTEAFF. CDR3 sequence (DNA): TGTGCCAGCAGCGCCTATGACACTGAAGCTTTCTTT.

V and J are TRBV27 and TRBJ1-1; D remains ambiguous. The V gene lost 5 bases and the J gene lost 0 bases, with 19 bases spanning the gap. From germline, CDR1 is MNHEY and CDR2 SMNVEV (reference sequence). The CDR3 runs to 17 residues. CDR3 sequence: CASSAISPLTVNTEAFF. The CDR3 nucleotides are TGTGCCAGCAGTGCAATTAGCCCCTTGACGGTGAACACTGAAGCTTTCTTT.

The V and J genes are TRBV5-1 and TRBJ2-1, with TRBD2 as a possible D gene (5 bases). Germline lookup yields CDR1 SGHRS and CDR2 YFSETQ. The CDR3 is 14 residues long. Trimming pared 2 bases from V and 5 bases from J, leaving 11 bases between. The CDR3 protein is CASSFGVLDNEQFF. The CDR3 bases are TGCGCCAGCAGCTTCGGGGTTTTAGACAATGAGCAGTTCTTC.

This sequence joins TRBV12-3 or TRBV12-4 and TRBJ2-3; D remains ambiguous. The germline V and J ends were trimmed by 10 bases and 2 bases, with 4 bases remaining between them. CDR3 size: 10 residues. The CDR3 nucleotides are TGTGCCACAGACACAGATACGCAGTATTTT. Protein product: CATDTDTQYF.